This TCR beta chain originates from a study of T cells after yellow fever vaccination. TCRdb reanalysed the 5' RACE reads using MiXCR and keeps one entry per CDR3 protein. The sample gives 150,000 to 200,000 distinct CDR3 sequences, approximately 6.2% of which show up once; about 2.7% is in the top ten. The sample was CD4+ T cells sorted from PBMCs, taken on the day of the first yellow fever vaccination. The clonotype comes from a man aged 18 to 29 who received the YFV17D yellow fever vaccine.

CDR3: CSARDPRVSHNEQFF. The CDR3 DNA follows: TGCAGTGCTAGAGATCCCCGGGTGAGTCACAATGAGCAGTTCTTC. J is TRBJ2-1 and V is TRBV20-1; D gene unclear. Germline V lookup: CDR1 DFQATT, CDR2 SNEGSKA (reference sequence). This CDR3 is 15 amino acids long. The V end was cut by 0 bases, the J end by 5 bases, with 14 bases between.